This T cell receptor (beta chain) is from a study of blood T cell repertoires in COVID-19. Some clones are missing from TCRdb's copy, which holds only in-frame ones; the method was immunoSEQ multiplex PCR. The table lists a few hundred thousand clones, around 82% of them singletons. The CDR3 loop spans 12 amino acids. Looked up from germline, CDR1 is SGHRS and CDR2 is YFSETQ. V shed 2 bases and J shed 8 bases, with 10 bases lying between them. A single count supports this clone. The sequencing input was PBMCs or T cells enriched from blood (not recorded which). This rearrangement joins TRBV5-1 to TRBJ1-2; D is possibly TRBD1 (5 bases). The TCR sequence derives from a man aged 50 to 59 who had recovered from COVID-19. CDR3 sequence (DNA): TGCGCCAGCAGCTTTCAGGGACTAGGCTACACCTTC. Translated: CASSFQGLGYTF.